The next 10 T cell receptor beta chains were all read from a single sample in a study of OX40 agonist ivuxolimab in advanced cancers. This table comes from immunoSEQ multiplex PCR, and its TCRdb copy is limited to in-frame clones, with some not included. The sample lists 65,000 to 70,000 clones, approximately 85% seen once, with approximately 0.4% in the top ten. Sequencing was performed on CD4+ or CD8+ T cells sorted from blood, taken in a trial of the OX40 agonist ivuxolimab. Receptor source: an adult with an advanced solid tumor such as melanoma, head and neck, liver or kidney cancer.

J is TRBJ2-1 and V is TRBV29-1; 12 bases align to TRBD2. The V and J ends lost 7 bases and 3 bases, in that order; junction bases with no gene match: 4. CDR3 length equals 14 residues. Germline values: CDR1 SQVTM, CDR2 ANQGSEA. The CDR3 here is CSGTSGTLYNEQFF. CDR3 bases: TGCAGCGGGACTAGCGGGACCCTCTACAATGAGCAGTTCTTC.

The V and J genes are TRBV18 and TRBJ2-1, with D perhaps TRBD1 or TRBD2 (5 bases each). CDR1 and CDR2 (germline): KGHSH, LQKENI. CDR3 length: 14 amino acids. Trimming shortened V by 2 bases and J by 4 bases, and 9 bases separated the two germline ends. The CDR3 spells CASSPVGRYNEQFF. Here the CDR3 DNA reads TGTGCCAGCTCACCAGTGGGACGATACAATGAGCAGTTCTTC.

The chain links TRBV29-1 to TRBJ1-2; no reliable D call. This CDR3 contains 12 residues. The germline V gene has CDR1 SQVTM and CDR2 ANQGSEA. V lost 4 bases and J lost 1, with 7 bases in between. CDR3 bases: TGCAGCGTTGTAGGTTATAACTATGGCTACACCTTC. It is translated as CSVVGYNYGYTF.

Regarding this clone: Germline and junction disagree at one end, which may indicate a read error. The chain has TRBV28 and TRBJ1-2; TRBD1 agrees at 12 bases. There are 15 residues in the CDR3. The V gene's germline CDR1 is MDHEN and CDR2 SYDVKM. The chain's CDR3 is CASSVRPGTGGPPPF. The DNA for the CDR3 is TGTGCCAGCAGTGTACGTCCCGGGACAGGGGGCCCTCCCCCCTTC.

The genes are TRBV19 and TRBJ1-1, with D tentatively TRBD1 (5 bases). CDR1 is LNHDA and CDR2 is SQIVND in the germline V gene (reference sequence). V was clipped by 6 bases and J by 3 bases, with 14 bases between them. The CDR3 is made up of 14 amino acids. This chain's CDR3 is CASSTFGGYTEAFF. CDR3 sequence (DNA): TGTGCCAGTAGCACATTTGGGGGGTACACTGAAGCTTTCTTT.

The DNA of the CDR3 is TGTGCCAGCAGTGAAGGGCGCCCCGTTCAGGGAAAGGTGGGAGAAAAACTGTTTTTT. Translation gives CASSEGRPVQGKVGEKLFF. The rearrangement links TRBV6-1 to TRBJ1-4; TRBD1 might be the D (5 bases). Per the germline V gene, CDR1 is MNHNS and CDR2 is SASEGT. The CDR3 runs 19 residues. Trimming took off 1 base at V and 8 bases at J, with 26 bases between the two ends.

The rearrangement links TRBV5-1 to TRBJ2-1; D is uncertain. In germline, CDR1 is SGHRS, CDR2 YFSETQ. This CDR3 region has 13 residues. V gave up 2 bases and J gave up 9 bases, with 12 bases separating them. Here the CDR3 reads CASSFGPLGEQFF. Written as DNA, the CDR3 is TGCGCCAGCAGCTTCGGGCCCCTAGGTGAGCAGTTCTTC.

This rearrangement joins TRBV2 to TRBJ1-3; tentative D call: TRBD1 (6 bases). Trimming removed 10 bases from V and 0 bases from J, with 10 bases in between. This CDR3 has 13 residues. CDR1 is SNHLY and CDR2 is FYNNEI in the germline V gene. CDR3 coding DNA: TGTGCCATCACAGGGCCCTCTGGAAACACCATATATTTT. Its translation: CAITGPSGNTIYF.

This clone has just a few counts. The J gene is TRBJ1-2, the V gene TRBV11-3; weak D call: TRBD1 (6 bases). This CDR3 has 12 amino acids. Germline V CDR1 and CDR2: SGHNT, YENEEA. V lost 5 bases and J lost 6, with 10 bases in between. The CDR3 is CASSAGEDGYTF. The CDR3 DNA is TGTGCCAGCAGCGCAGGGGAGGATGGCTACACCTTC.

This chain connects TRBV14 to TRBJ2-7; 8 positions agree with TRBD1. J lost 2 bases, V lost 3 bases, and 3 bases had no gene match. This CDR3 region has 14 residues. Germline V gene sequence: CDR1 SGHDN, CDR2 FVKESK. CDR3 in DNA: TGTGCCAGCAGCCAGAGGACAGGGCCCTACGAGCAGTACGTC. This gives the protein CASSQRTGPYEQYV.